This TCR beta chain is drawn from a study of blood T cells in healthy people across ages. Study-level results: When one million T cells were used, diversity estimates were thought to be underestimates. Higher diversity, along with more naive CD4+ cells, distinguished long-lived donors from aged donors.

Healthy Caucasian individuals from Russia aged roughly 6 to 95 served as donors. The CDR3 loop spans 15 amino acids. V was pared by 6 bases and J by 2 bases, with 18 bases between. Germline V gene data show CDR1 as DFQATT and CDR2 as SNEGSKA (reference sequence). Using a J-beta primer mix together with a sample-barcoded 5' primer, a second PCR was run for about 6 to 12 cycles. Each sample yielded at least 2.5 million CDR3-containing paired-end reads. TCRdb re-derived calls from the 5' RACE reads in MiXCR, one entry per CDR3 protein. The data contain some 1.8 million distinct CDR3 sequences, about two fifths of them seen just once; the ten biggest clones take up roughly 24%. As regards this clonotype: Its antigen is not known.

This clonotype was obtained from a human donor in good health. The specimen sequenced was blood. J is TRBJ2-3 and V is TRBV20-1; D may be TRBD1 or TRBD2 (5 bases each). The CDR3 loop reads CSATLWGTDTDTQYF. CDR3 DNA sequence: TGCAGTGCCACCCTCTGGGGGACCGACACAGATACGCAGTATTTT.